The 28 T cell receptor beta chains reported below all come from one sample, sequenced in a study of T cell responses to AZD1222 COVID-19 vaccine. Some clones are missing from TCRdb's copy, which holds only in-frame ones; the method was immunoSEQ multiplex PCR. The table has around 150,000 clones, roughly 90% seen once. The specimen comprised peripheral blood, sampled 28 days after the second AZD1222 dose. These receptors were taken from an adult who received the AZD1222 COVID-19 vaccine.

CDR3 protein: CAIGGGGGQPQHF. The CDR3 nucleotides are TGTGCCATTGGAGGGGGAGGCGGTCAGCCCCAGCATTTT. The gene calls are TRBV6-5 and TRBJ1-5; D is possibly TRBD1 (6 bases). Trimming pared 10 bases from V and 6 bases from J, leaving 16 bases between. Germline values: CDR1 MNHEY, CDR2 SVGAGI. CDR3 length: 13 residues.

The chain recombines TRBV3-1 (or the pseudogene TRBV3-2) with TRBJ1-2; the match to TRBD1 covers 12 bases. The CDR3 length is 14 residues. The ends lost 4 bases at V and 5 bases at J; junction bases unmatched: 2. The germline CDR1 and CDR2 sequences are LGHDT and YNNKEL (reference sequence). CDR3 bases: TGTGCCAGCAGCCGGGGACAGGGGGCTTATGGCTACACCTTC. Translating it yields CASSRGQGAYGYTF.

The gene calls are TRBV11-3 and TRBJ2-3; tentative D call: TRBD2 (6 bases). Germline assignment: CDR1 SGHNT and CDR2 YENEEA. The CDR3 totals 13 residues. Trimming pared 6 bases from V and 8 bases from J, leaving 15 bases between. The CDR3 coding sequence is TGTGCCAGCAGGGGCCGGGACTCCCCTACGCAGTATTTT. The encoded protein is CASRGRDSPTQYF. The entire variable domain, with the rest obtained from reference TRBV11-3 and TRBJ2-3, is as follows: EAGVVQSPRYKIIEKKQPVAFWCNPISGHNTLYWYLQNLGQGPELLIRYENEEAVDDSQLPKDRFSAERLKGVDSTLKIQPAELGDSAVYLCASRGRDSPTQYFGPGTRLTVL.

The chain carries TRBV2 and TRBJ2-7, with D possibly matching TRBD1 (6 bases). This CDR3 has 13 residues. Per germline, CDR1 SNHLY and CDR2 FYNNEI. V was trimmed by 10 bases and J by 2 bases, leaving 15 bases between them. The CDR3: CATITGRPYEQYF. The CDR3 nucleotides are TGTGCCACCATTACAGGGCGTCCCTACGAGCAGTACTTC.

This chain links TRBV3-1 (or the pseudogene TRBV3-2) with TRBJ2-5, with D perhaps matching TRBD2 (6 bases). The V end was cut by 4 bases, the J end by 4 bases, with 13 bases between. The CDR3 sequence is 14 residues long. Per germline, CDR1 LGHDT and CDR2 YNNKEL (reference sequence). The CDR3 loop is CASSRRGKPETQYF. The CDR3 nucleotides are TGTGCCAGCAGCCGGCGGGGTAAACCAGAGACCCAGTACTTC.

The V gene is TRBV3-1 (or the pseudogene TRBV3-2), the J gene TRBJ2-1, with D perhaps given as TRBD1 or TRBD2 (5 bases each). Germline V gene sequence: CDR1 LGHDT, CDR2 YNNKEL (reference sequence). The CDR3 contains 16 residues. The V and J ends lost 1 base and 2 bases respectively, with 12 bases between them. The CDR3 here is CASSQVSGHPYNEQFF. The CDR3 bases are TGTGCCAGCAGCCAAGTCTCGGGGCATCCCTACAATGAGCAGTTCTTC.

V gene TRBV5-1 combines with J gene TRBJ1-2; tentative D call: TRBD1 (5 bases). V was shortened by 4 bases and J by 1 base, with 11 bases between the two germline ends. Germline CDR1 is SGHRS and CDR2 is YFSETQ. This CDR3 has 14 residues. CDR3 amino acids: CASSGGVVNYGYTF. The CDR3 region has the DNA TGCGCCAGCAGCGGGGGGGTCGTTAACTATGGCTACACCTTC.

The rearrangement joins TRBV7-8 to TRBJ2-1; no firm D call. Germline V lookup: CDR1 SGHVS, CDR2 FQNEAQ. This CDR3 spans 13 amino acids. V was clipped by 5 bases and J by 5 bases, with 10 bases between them. Here the CDR3 reads CASSAASDNEQFF. The DNA for the CDR3 is TGTGCCAGCAGCGCTGCTTCGGACAATGAGCAGTTCTTC. The variable domain in full, completed from reference TRBV7-8 and TRBJ2-1, reads GAGVSQSPRYKVAKRGQDVALRCDPISGHVSLFWYQQALGQGPEFLTYFQNEAQLDKSGLPSDRFFAERPEGSVSTLKIQRTQQEDSAVYLCASSAASDNEQFFGPGTRLTVL.

This clone was found once. The CDR3 is CASSPRLSGSTDTQYF. As DNA, the CDR3 is TGTGCCAGCTCACCCCGGCTGAGCGGGAGCACAGATACGCAGTATTTT. The rearrangement uses TRBV18 and TRBJ2-3; D perhaps matches TRBD2 (6 bases). Trimming pared 3 bases from V and 0 bases from J, leaving 13 bases between. CDR3 length: 16 residues. CDR1 and CDR2 (germline): KGHSH, LQKENI.

The chain combines TRBV4-1 with TRBJ2-1; TRBD1 matches 8 bases. This CDR3 has 14 amino acids. With 6 bases clipped from V and 7 bases from J, the junction kept 8 bases outside the gene matches. Germline assignment: CDR1 MGHRA and CDR2 YSYEKL. CDR3 coding DNA: TGCGCCAGCAGTCCCAGGACAGGGCTAAATGAGCAGTTCTTC. The encoded protein is CASSPRTGLNEQFF.

This chain connects TRBV9 to TRBJ2-1; the D is unclear. This CDR3 is 14 amino acids long. Germline assignment: CDR1 SGDLS and CDR2 YYNGEE. The germline V and J ends were trimmed by 0 bases and 9 bases, with 13 bases remaining between them. The CDR3 sequence: CASSVDGSSVEQFF. CDR3 nucleotide sequence: TGTGCCAGCAGCGTAGATGGCTCCTCGGTTGAGCAGTTCTTC.

The CDR3 DNA reads TGTGCCAGCAGTTTACGGGGTGGGGGGTACTCTGGGGCCAACGTCCTGACTTTC. It specifies CASSLRGGGYSGANVLTF. This chain connects TRBV27 to TRBJ2-6, with D possibly matching TRBD2 (6 bases). The CDR3 is 18 amino acids. Per germline, CDR1 MNHEY and CDR2 SMNVEV (reference sequence). Trimming shortened V by 2 bases and J by 0 bases, and 14 bases separated the two germline ends.

The rearrangement links TRBV12-3 or TRBV12-4 to TRBJ2-1; D possibly corresponds to TRBD2 (6 bases). The length of the CDR3 is 13 residues. Trimming stripped 3 bases from V and 10 bases from J, with 13 bases between. This CDR3 reads CASSFQDYHEQFF. The DNA for the CDR3 is TGTGCCAGCAGTTTTCAGGACTACCACGAGCAGTTCTTC.

V and J are TRBV30 and TRBJ2-5, with 8 bases identical to TRBD2. Germline lookup yields CDR1 GTSNPN and CDR2 SVGIG (reference sequence). After removal of 2 bases from V and 2 bases from J, the junction contained 4 bases not matched to a gene. The CDR3 sequence is 14 residues long. The CDR3 DNA sequence: TGTGCCTGGAGTAAGGCTAGCGGGCAAGAGACCCAGTACTTC. Amino acid sequence: CAWSKASGQETQYF.

This chain joins TRBV19 and TRBJ2-7; TRBD2 aligns across 9 bases. V shed 4 bases and J 1 base; nucleotides not matched to a gene: 5. This CDR3 has 15 residues. The V gene's germline CDR1 is LNHDA and CDR2 SQIVND (reference sequence). The CDR3 sequence: CASSNVAGVSYEQYF. The CDR3 DNA sequence: TGTGCCAGTAGTAACGTAGCGGGAGTATCCTACGAGCAGTACTTC.

The genes are TRBV30 and TRBJ2-7; D unresolved. The ends were cut back, 3 bases at V and 0 bases at J, with 9 bases in the middle. CDR1 is GTSNPN, CDR2 SVGIG, per germline (reference sequence). CDR3 length: 13 amino acids. The CDR3 spells CAWSPSSSYEQYF. DNA for the CDR3: TGTGCCTGGAGCCCCTCATCCTCCTACGAGCAGTACTTC.

CDR3 nucleotide sequence: TGCGCCAGCAGCTTGAGGGGGGGCAATCAGCCCCAGCATTTT. Translating it yields CASSLRGGNQPQHF. The chain couples TRBV5-1 to TRBJ1-5; a weak D match, TRBD1 (6 bases). CDR3 length equals 14 residues. V lost 1 base, J lost 2 bases, and 7 bases lay in between. The germline CDR1 and CDR2 sequences are SGHRS and YFSETQ.

This chain connects TRBV7-9 to TRBJ1-1; unclear D gene. This CDR3 is 12 amino acids long. V gave up 5 bases and J gave up 6 bases, with 10 bases separating them. Germline V gives CDR1 SEHNR, CDR2 FQNEAQ (reference sequence). The CDR3 DNA is TGTGCCAGCAGCCTTAATGCCCCTGAAGCTTTCTTT. Residues: CASSLNAPEAFF.

V and J are TRBV27 and TRBJ2-1; D not certain. The CDR3 has 13 amino acids. V was clipped by 7 bases and J by 9 bases, with 16 bases between them. CDR1 is MNHEY and CDR2 is SMNVEV in the germline V gene (reference sequence). The CDR3 sequence is CASTPLGGGEQFF. CDR3 coding DNA: TGTGCCAGCACCCCTCTGGGCGGCGGTGAGCAGTTCTTC.

The V gene is TRBV7-2, the J gene TRBJ2-3; D call uncertain. Trimming left V 2 bases short and J 0 bases short, with 0 bases between. The germline CDR1 and CDR2 sequences are SGHTA and FQGNSA. This CDR3 contains 12 residues. The CDR3 spells CASSLSTDTQYF. The CDR3 DNA follows: TGTGCCAGCAGCTTAAGCACAGATACGCAGTATTTT.

This chain links TRBV6-5 with TRBJ2-3, with unresolved D. Trimming left V 7 bases short and J 6 bases short, with 20 bases between. The CDR3 length is 15 residues. Germline-derived CDR1 and CDR2 are MNHEY and SVGAGI. The CDR3 sequence is CASKPYRSSVDTQYF. The CDR3 DNA reads TGTGCCAGCAAGCCGTACAGATCGTCTGTGGATACGCAGTATTTT.

This chain joins TRBV5-1 and TRBJ2-7; 9 positions agree with TRBD2. CDR3 length equals 14 residues. The germline gives CDR1 SGHRS, CDR2 YFSETQ. Trimming at V came to 2 bases and at J to 4 bases, leaving 4 bases not matched to a gene. CDR3 loop: CASSLVAGEYEQYF. Written as DNA, the CDR3 is TGCGCCAGCAGCTTAGTAGCGGGAGAGTACGAGCAGTACTTC. The complete variable domain, with remaining parts taken from reference TRBV5-1 and TRBJ2-7, reads KAGVTQTPRYLIKTRGQQVTLSCSPISGHRSVSWYQQTPGQGLQFLFEYFSETQRNKGNFPGRFSGRQFSNSRSEMNVSTLELGDSALYLCASSLVAGEYEQYFGPGTRLTVT.

This chain uses TRBV27 with TRBJ2-7, with 7 positions matching TRBD1. Germline V gene data show CDR1 as MNHEY and CDR2 as SMNVEV (reference sequence). V was clipped by 2 bases and J by 4 bases; unmatched bases: 11. CDR3 length: 16 amino acids. The CDR3 region is CASSLKPSGQNYEQYF. For the CDR3, the DNA is TGTGCCAGCAGTTTAAAGCCCTCGGGACAGAATTACGAGCAGTACTTC.

The chain uses TRBV4-2 and TRBJ2-5; 7 positions agree with TRBD2. The V gene's germline CDR1 is LGHNA and CDR2 YNFKEQ. V lost 0 bases and J lost 5; bases outside the gene matches: 9. The CDR3 runs to 16 residues. CDR3 coding DNA: TGTGCCAGCAGCCAAGAGGTGGGAGGGCCGGGTGAGACCCAGTACTTC. Its protein product is CASSQEVGGPGETQYF.

The CDR3 reads CASSGTGVLSRNTGELFF. CDR3 coding DNA: TGTGCCAGCAGTGGTACAGGGGTTTTGTCAAGGAACACCGGGGAGCTGTTTTTT. This sequence joins TRBV28 and TRBJ2-2; 7 nucleotides agree with TRBD1. This CDR3 is built from 18 residues. CDR1 and CDR2 from the germline V gene are MDHEN and SYDVKM. J gave up 1 base and V 5 bases, and 13 bases lay outside the gene matches. The variable domain in full, completed from reference TRBV28 and TRBJ2-2, reads DVKVTQSSRYLVKRTGEKVFLECVQDMDHENMFWYRQDPGLGLRLIYFSYDVKMKEKGDIPEGYSVSREKKERFSLILESASTNQTSMYLCASSGTGVLSRNTGELFFGEGSRLTVL.

This chain links TRBV27 with TRBJ2-7, with TRBD2 identical over 8 bases. From germline, CDR1 is MNHEY and CDR2 SMNVEV (reference sequence). V lost 6 bases and J lost 4; bases outside the gene matches: 8. The CDR3 length is 14 residues. CDR3 sequence reads: CASSSGGTGYEQYF. The CDR3 nucleotides are TGTGCCAGCAGCTCGGGGGGGACGGGTTACGAGCAGTACTTC.

J is TRBJ2-1 and V is TRBV20-1; D gene uncertain. CDR1 is DFQATT, CDR2 SNEGSKA, per germline (reference sequence). The CDR3 covers 11 residues. V shed 4 bases and J shed 6 bases, with 7 bases lying between them. The CDR3 loop is CSAILVNEQFF. The CDR3 nucleotides are TGCAGTGCTATTTTGGTCAATGAGCAGTTCTTC.

The V call is TRBV27, the J call TRBJ1-6; 9 nucleotides align to TRBD1. The CDR3 totals 17 residues. Germline CDR1 is MNHEY and CDR2 is SMNVEV (reference sequence). With 2 bases clipped from V and 4 bases from J, the junction kept 6 bases outside the gene matches. The CDR3 nucleotides are TGTGCCAGCAGTTTAGAGGGACAGGGAGTATATAATTCACCCCTCCACTTT. Amino acids: CASSLEGQGVYNSPLHF.